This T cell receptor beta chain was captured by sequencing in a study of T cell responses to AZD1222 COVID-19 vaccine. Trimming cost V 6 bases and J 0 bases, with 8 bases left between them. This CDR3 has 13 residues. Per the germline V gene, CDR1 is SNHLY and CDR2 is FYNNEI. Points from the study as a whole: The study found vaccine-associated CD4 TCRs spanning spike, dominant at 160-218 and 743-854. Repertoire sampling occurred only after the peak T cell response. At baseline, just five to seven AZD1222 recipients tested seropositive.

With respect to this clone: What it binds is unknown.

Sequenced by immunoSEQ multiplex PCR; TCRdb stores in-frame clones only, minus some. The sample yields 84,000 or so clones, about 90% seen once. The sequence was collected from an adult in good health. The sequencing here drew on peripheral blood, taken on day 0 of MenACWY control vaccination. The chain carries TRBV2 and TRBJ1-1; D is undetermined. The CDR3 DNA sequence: TGTGCCAGCAGGGCATTGATGAACACTGAAGCTTTCTTT. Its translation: CASRALMNTEAFF.